This section outlines one TCR beta chain sequence together with its context. MiXCR was run by TCRdb on the RT-PCR reads, yielding one entry per CDR3 protein. The table includes approximately 24,000 distinct CDR3 sequences, approximately 39% detected once. This sample was included in a study of patients and donors after allogeneic stem cell transplantation. The sequenced sample was blood, either unsorted or a sorted T cell fraction (not recorded which). The receptor was derived from a human donor who was either an allogeneic HSCT recipient or a stem cell or donor lymphocyte infusion donor (not recorded which). It is not recorded whose cells these are; they may come from a transplant donor.

This chain's CDR3 is CASSLNRSPTGELFF. The CDR3 DNA reads as TGTGCCAGCAGCTTAAACAGATCCCCAACCGGGGAGCTGTTTTTT. The chain is built from TRBV11-3 and TRBJ2-2; no clear D. Germline CDR1 and CDR2: SGHNT and YENEEA. The germline V and J ends were trimmed by 2 bases and 5 bases, with 12 bases remaining between them. The CDR3 has 15 amino acids.